Listed here is a single T cell receptor (beta chain). Its antigen is not identified. The sample belongs to a study of shared clonotypes between healthy human individuals. How the authors handled the data: ImmunoSEQ output lacked quality scores and full-length reads, limiting matched filtering. Repertoires were generated with immunoSEQ multiplex PCR, while TCRdb's copy carries only in-frame clones and drops some. That table furnishes V, J and clone size, whereas the DNA furnished D and trimming. The sample carries 1,400,000 or so clones, less than 99% recorded once. CD45RA-negative memory and CD45RA+ naive subsets were split from the CD4+ cells. Notes on the study in general: Clonotype sharing across several donors was observed for around 5.1% of naive CD4 clonotypes.

CDR3 length: 15 residues. Trimming removed 4 bases from V and 1 base from J, with 11 bases in between. Germline V CDR1 and CDR2: SGHTA, FQGNSA. This clonotype was sampled from a young man in good health. The V call is TRBV7-2, the J call TRBJ1-3; TRBD1 might be the D (6 bases). What was sequenced was naive CD4+ T cells sorted from blood. The subset was: CD45RA+ positively selected. The CDR3 coding sequence is TGTGCCAGCAGCTCTTACAGGGATTCTGGAAACACCATATATTTT. As protein: CASSSYRDSGNTIYF.